The following is a T cell receptor (beta chain) sequence with its context. This CDR3 is 17 amino acids long. The junction had 10 bases not matched to a gene; V was cut back by 5 bases and J by 6 bases. The data derive from a study of human T cells and chemical hapten exposure. Study context: Patch tests delivered 0.01% DPC to the upper back and were evaluated at 6 days. Alopecia areata, totalis or universalis affected patients who were mostly female.

Time point in this sample: patch test 1, 2 weeks after DPC sensitization. Noted treatment: therapeutic diphenylcyclopropenone sensitization with weekly scalp DPC. Staff drew blood before applying each patch test. Individual cDNA molecules (in the library) carried attached unique molecular identifiers. TCRdb reanalysed the RACE reads using MiXCR and keeps one entry per CDR3 protein. This table holds around 110,000 distinct CDR3 sequences, about 12% found once. The chain joins TRBV12-3 or TRBV12-4 to TRBJ1-4; 12 bases match TRBD1. This clonotype was obtained from a woman in her forties or fifties with alopecia areata. Some clones in this sample may be carry-over from other donors' samples. The input for sequencing was whole blood, taken in connection with sensitization to the hapten diphenylcyclopropenone (DPC). In nucleotides, the CDR3 is TGTGCCAGCAGTATGCCCGGGACAGGGGGCTTAGATGAAAAACTGTTTTTT. It yields the protein CASSMPGTGGLDEKLFF.